What follows describes a single T cell receptor beta chain. Clones were sequenced by immunoSEQ multiplex PCR, and TCRdb holds only the in-frame ones, with some missing. The sample holds about 270,000 clones, approximately 85% seen once. The sample comes from a study of blood T cell repertoires in COVID-19. Study-wide background: The cDNA or gDNA used as material had been derived from T cells, B-cell-depleted T cells, or PBMCs.

Germline V gene sequence: CDR1 SEHNR, CDR2 FQNEAQ (reference sequence). The J segment lost 0 bases and the V segment lost 3 bases, leaving 5 bases of the junction unmatched. The CDR3 is 16 amino acids. Researchers sorted participants into cohorts using their self-reported clinical history. The J gene is TRBJ2-3, the V gene TRBV7-9, with 8 bases aligning to TRBD2. Sequencing was performed on PBMCs or T cells enriched from blood (not recorded which). The sequence derives from a woman aged 25-40 years who had recovered from COVID-19. CDR3 loop: CASSFSGVTSTDTQYF. As DNA, the CDR3 is TGTGCCAGCAGCTTTAGCGGGGTTACTAGCACAGATACGCAGTATTTT.